This is a list of T cell receptor beta chains from one sample in a study of PD-1 blockade in classical Hodgkin lymphoma. Sequencing was performed with immunoSEQ multiplex PCR; in TCRdb, only in-frame clones are kept and a portion is missing. Among more than 35,000 clones listed, less than 80% were seen once. This sample comprised peripheral blood mononuclear cells (PBMCs), obtained at baseline. The receptors stem from a human donor with classical Hodgkin lymphoma. The CDR3 runs from the conserved cysteine through the conserved F or W. A D gene is named only where the DNA matches it firmly. Some rows have no size entry. The others give once, few or many, or a class for an expanded clone.

TRBV5-1	TRBD1	TRBJ1-5	-	CASSFTGADQPQHF	TGCGCCAGCAGCTTTACAGGGGCGGACCAGCCCCAGCATTTT
TRBV29-1	TRBD2	TRBJ2-1	-	CSVRLAESYNEQFF	TGCAGCGTTCGACTAGCGGAATCCTACAATGAGCAGTTCTTC
TRBV11-1	-	TRBJ1-1	-	CASSLEGSSEAFF	TGTGCCAGCAGCTTAGAGGGCAGCTCTGAAGCTTTCTTT
TRBV7-6	TRBD2	TRBJ2-5	-	CASSFGVAGKETQYF	TGTGCCAGCAGCTTTGGGGTAGCGGGAAAGGAGACCCAGTACTTC
TRBV18	TRBD2	TRBJ2-1	-	CASSPRTSGYSYNEQFF	TGTGCCAGCTCACCCCGGACTAGCGGCTACTCCTACAATGAGCAGTTCTTC
TRBV7-9	TRBD2	TRBJ2-7	-	CASNRGLAGGSYEQYF	TGTGCCAGCAATCGGGGACTAGCGGGGGGCTCCTACGAGCAGTACTTC
TRBV7-7	-	TRBJ2-2	-	CASSFSMWKGNTGELFF	TGTGCTAGCAGCTTTTCTATGTGGAAAGGAAACACCGGGGAGCTGTTTTTT
TRBV6-5	-	TRBJ2-3	-	CASSYGSATDTQYF	TGTGCCAGCAGTTACGGTTCAGCCACAGATACGCAGTATTTT
TRBV28	TRBD1	TRBJ1-1	-	CASSVTGSEAFF	TGTGCCAGCAGTGTGACAGGGTCTGAAGCTTTCTTT
TRBV2	-	TRBJ1-5	many	CASSVRVRNQPQHF	TGTGCCAGCAGTGTAAGGGTTCGCAATCAGCCCCAGCATTTT
TRBV27	-	TRBJ2-1	few	CASSLSITFYNEQFF	TGTGCCAGCAGTTTATCGATAACCTTTTACAATGAGCAGTTCTTC
TRBV14	-	TRBJ1-1	-	CASSLPLGGTEAFF	TGTGCCAGCAGCCTCCCTCTGGGGGGCACTGAAGCTTTCTTT
TRBV28	-	TRBJ1-3	-	CASKGGRRRNTIYF	TGTGCCAGCAAGGGGGGCCGGCGGCGAAACACCATATATTTT
TRBV6-4	-	TRBJ2-3	-	CASSSLNTQYF	TGTGCCAGCAGTTCTCTCAATACGCAGTATTTT
TRBV12-2	-	TRBJ2-7	-	CASRPSPRYYEQYF	TGTGCAAGTCGCCCCTCACCGCGTTACTACGAGCAGTACTTC
TRBV11-2	TRBD2	TRBJ2-1	-	CASSLIAGEIYNEQFF	TGTGCCAGCAGCCTAATAGCGGGAGAGATTTACAATGAGCAGTTCTTC
TRBV5-6	-	TRBJ1-1	-	CASSLLQVPTEAFF	TGTGCCAGCAGCTTGTTGCAGGTCCCCACTGAAGCTTTCTTT
TRBV28	-	TRBJ2-5	-	CASRFIEQETQYF	TGTGCCAGCAGGTTTATAGAGCAAGAGACCCAGTACTTC
TRBV7-9	-	TRBJ2-3	-	CASSFGGHTDTQYF	TGTGCCAGCAGCTTCGGGGGCCACACAGATACGCAGTATTTT
TRBV5-1	-	TRBJ2-1	few	CASSRMSSYNEQFF	TGCGCCAGCAGCCGAATGAGCTCCTACAATGAGCAGTTCTTC
TRBV5-1	-	TRBJ2-1	-	CAIQDYRNNEQFF	TGCGCCATCCAGGACTATCGTAACAATGAGCAGTTCTTC
TRBV19	-	TRBJ1-5	-	CASSLQGRGNQPQHF	TGTGCCAGTAGCTTACAGGGCCGCGGCAATCAGCCCCAGCATTTT
TRBV4-3	TRBD2	TRBJ2-1	-	CASSRLAGEFPEQFF	TGCGCCAGCAGCCGACTAGCGGGAGAATTCCCTGAGCAGTTCTTC
TRBV4-1	-	TRBJ1-4	-	CASRSRTIGEKLFF	TGCGCCAGCAGATCTCGGACTATCGGTGAAAAACTGTTTTTT
TRBV28	-	TRBJ1-1	once	CASSSSEEEAFF	TGTGCCAGCAGTTCCTCAGAGGAGGAAGCTTTCTTT
TRBV6-6	TRBD2	TRBJ2-3	few	CASKREGSTDTQYF	TGTGCCAGCAAGCGGGAGGGATCCACAGATACGCAGTATTTT
TRBV19	-	TRBJ1-1	-	CASSINHGEGAEAFF	TGTGCCAGTAGTATAAACCACGGGGAGGGGGCTGAAGCTTTCTTT
TRBV5-1	-	TRBJ2-3	-	CASSLAGGTDTQYF	TGCGCCAGCAGCTTGGCTGGGGGGACAGATACGCAGTATTTT
TRBV29-1	TRBD2	TRBJ2-3	-	CSVDQASGREDTQYF	TGCAGCGTTGATCAGGCTAGCGGGAGGGAAGATACGCAGTATTTT
TRBV28	TRBD2	TRBJ2-7	once	CASSMVRSGGGSSLVTYEQYF	TGTGCCAGCAGTATGGTACGAAGCGGGGGTGGATCTTCCTTAGTTACCTACGAGCAGTACTTC
TRBV29-1	TRBD2	TRBJ2-7	-	CSGRLAGYHEQYF	TGCAGCGGAAGACTAGCGGGATACCACGAGCAGTACTTC
TRBV7-2	-	TRBJ2-7	once	CASSLANRDYEQYF	TGTGCCAGCAGCTTAGCGAACAGAGACTACGAGCAGTACTTC
TRBV5-1	-	TRBJ2-3	-	CASSNSGSSTDTQYF	TGCGCCAGCAGTAATAGCGGTTCTAGCACAGATACGCAGTATTTT
TRBV5-1	-	TRBJ2-1	-	CASSLAQGSHNEQFF	TGCGCCAGCAGCTTGGCTCAGGGTTCCCACAATGAGCAGTTCTTC
TRBV4-3	-	TRBJ2-1	-	CASSQGPFRQTSYNEQFF	TGCGCCAGCAGCCAAGGCCCCTTCCGACAGACGTCCTACAATGAGCAGTTCTTC
TRBV7-8	-	TRBJ2-3	-	CASRASGPSTDTQYF	TGTGCCAGCAGGGCTAGTGGTCCTAGCACAGATACGCAGTATTTT
TRBV6-5	-	TRBJ1-1	-	CASSYDSSNTEAFF	TGTGCCAGCAGTTATGACTCGAGCAACACTGAAGCTTTCTTT
TRBV15	-	TRBJ1-5	-	CATSTAGVYSNQPQHF	TGTGCCACCAGCACGGCAGGGGTCTATAGCAATCAGCCCCAGCATTTT
TRBV19	-	TRBJ2-3	-	CASSPGVASTDTQYF	TGTGCCAGTAGCCCAGGGGTAGCTAGCACAGATACGCAGTATTTT
TRBV5-4	-	TRBJ1-3	-	CASSNGGGWQAGNTIYF	TGTGCCAGCAGCAACGGGGGGGGCTGGCAGGCTGGAAACACCATATATTTT
TRBV9	TRBD2	TRBJ2-7	-	CASSASGSTYEQYF	TGTGCCAGCAGCGCTAGCGGGAGTACCTACGAGCAGTACTTC
TRBV6-6	TRBD2	TRBJ2-7	-	CASSLGLAGAYEQYF	TGTGCCAGCAGCCTGGGACTAGCGGGAGCCTACGAGCAGTACTTC
TRBV4-3	TRBD1	TRBJ1-1	-	CASSQYPRGTGRTEAFF	TGCGCCAGCAGCCAATACCCCCGAGGGACAGGGAGGACTGAAGCTTTCTTT
TRBV28	TRBD2	TRBJ2-5	-	CASNLAGEETQYF	TGTGCCAGCAACCTAGCGGGAGAAGAGACCCAGTACTTC
TRBV29-1	-	TRBJ2-7	once	CSVGDRSAYEQYF	TGCAGCGTTGGAGACAGGAGTGCCTACGAGCAGTACTTC
TRBV7-2	TRBD2	TRBJ2-1	-	CASSRTRYNEQFF	TGTGCCAGCAGCAGGACTAGATACAATGAGCAGTTCTTC
TRBV2	TRBD2	TRBJ2-5	once	CASSPSGGWETQYF	TGTGCCAGCAGTCCCTCGGGGGGGTGGGAGACCCAGTACTTC
TRBV2	-	TRBJ2-3	medium-sized	CASGERADTQYF	TGTGCCAGCGGGGAAAGAGCGGATACGCAGTATTTT
TRBV7-9	TRBD2	TRBJ2-1	-	CASSLGLGGSQFF	TGTGCCAGCAGCTTAGGCCTTGGCGGGAGTCAGTTCTTC
TRBV25-1	-	TRBJ2-7	-	CASSVGGVEQYF	TGTGCCAGCAGTGTGGGGGGCGTCGAGCAGTACTTC
TRBV18	-	TRBJ2-6	-	CASSFTYEGYTSSGANVLTF	TGTGCCAGCTCATTTACTTATGAGGGTTACACTAGCTCTGGGGCCAACGTCCTGACTTTC
TRBV15	-	TRBJ1-1	-	CATSRDPQGLIYNTEAFF	TGTGCCACCAGCAGAGATCCACAGGGCCTAATATATAACACTGAAGCTTTCTTT
TRBV28	-	TRBJ2-5	-	CASSLVQRAETQYF	TGTGCCAGCAGTTTAGTCCAGCGTGCAGAGACCCAGTACTTC
TRBV5-4	TRBD2	TRBJ2-3	-	CASSPTSGSTDTQYF	TGTGCCAGCAGCCCCACTAGCGGGAGCACAGATACGCAGTATTTT
TRBV6-5	-	TRBJ2-1	once	CASSPGWSSYNEQFF	TGTGCCAGCAGTCCGGGATGGAGCTCCTACAATGAGCAGTTCTTC
TRBV28	-	TRBJ1-1	once	CASRDSTNTEAFF	TGTGCCAGCAGGGACAGCACGAACACTGAAGCTTTCTTT
TRBV28	-	TRBJ2-1	-	CASSLAPSQDEQFF	TGTGCCAGCAGTTTGGCCCCTTCCCAAGATGAGCAGTTCTTC
TRBV28	-	TRBJ1-5	-	CASTTGPMYREPQHF	TGTGCCAGCACCACCGGACCCATGTACAGGGAGCCCCAGCATTTT
TRBV18	TRBD1	TRBJ1-5	-	CASSPTGTGIQPQHF	TGTGCCAGCTCACCAACCGGGACAGGGATTCAGCCCCAGCATTTT